This TCR beta chain appears in the sequencing data of a study of Ad26.COV2.S vaccination and SARS-CoV-2 variants. Study as a whole: Recipients of Ad26.COV2.S got it intramuscularly, once or twice 56 days apart.

V was shortened by 1 base and J by 7 bases, with 12 bases between the two germline ends. CDR3 size: 15 residues. Germline loops: CDR1 SGHRS, CDR2 YFSETQ. The protocol was immunoSEQ multiplex PCR, while the TCRdb copy is restricted to in-frame clones and leaves out a portion. The table records roughly 400,000 clones, roughly 90% of them present only once. The study's findings and limits: Researchers reported similar non-spike TCR breadth in vaccine and placebo recipients.

Treatment described: approximately 18 received Ad26.COV2.S at low or high dose, single or two shots; several received placebo; per-sample allocation not given. Specimens were obtained on day 63 following the first vaccine or placebo injection. This clone has a handful of counts. What it binds is not known. Sequenced here: peripheral blood, sampled in a trial of Ad26.COV2.S vaccine versus placebo. The chain joins TRBV5-1 to TRBJ1-6, with TRBD1 as a possible D gene (5 bases). The TCR comes from a person between 18 and 65 years old who received the Ad26.COV2.S COVID-19 vaccine or a placebo. CDR3 bases: TGCGCCAGCAGCTTGCTGGGGGGGATGAATTCACCCCTCCACTTT. Its protein product is CASSLLGGMNSPLHF.